This record looks at one T cell receptor (beta chain) sequence and its context. Antigen specificity is unknown. Germline V CDR1 and CDR2: SGHAT, FQNNGV. Trimming cost V 0 bases and J 7 bases, with 18 bases left between them. The CDR3 length is 16 residues. This sample was taken from a study of cytomegalovirus exposure and HLA in healthy donors. Study conclusions and caveats: Later analysis reportedly placed an Asian-associated ancestry cluster below the roughly 670-donor mean in N-insertions.

PCR employed 60 Vbeta and 13 Jbeta primers. Generated by immunoSEQ multiplex PCR, the TCRdb table keeps only in-frame clones and is missing some. The data show 100,000 to 120,000 clones, roughly 67% seen once. The origin of this receptor is a man aged 18 to 30 in good health and CMV-seropositive. The rearrangement uses TRBV11-2 and TRBJ1-1; perhaps TRBD1 as D (5 bases). Sequenced input: PBMCs. The CDR3 DNA sequence: TGTGCCAGCAGCTTAGAAATCCCGGGGGAGGCCAGTGAAGCTTTCTTT. Protein sequence: CASSLEIPGEASEAFF.